These 8 T cell receptor beta chains came from one sample sequenced in a study of cytomegalovirus exposure and HLA in healthy donors. Libraries were prepared by immunoSEQ multiplex PCR; TCRdb keeps only in-frame clonotypes and omits some of them. The sample includes 66,000 or so clones, approximately 97% of them seen just once. Sequences were obtained from PBMCs. The receptors shown here come from a woman younger than 35 in good health and CMV-seropositive.

The CDR3 DNA follows: TGTGCCAGCAGCCCCGAACTGGACAGGGCGCCCTACGAGCAGTACTTC. The encoded protein is CASSPELDRAPYEQYF. The rearrangement joins TRBV5-4 to TRBJ2-7; 8 bases line up with TRBD1. CDR1 and CDR2 from the germline V gene are SGHNT and YYREEE (reference sequence). The CDR3 has 16 residues. Germline trimming cut 4 bases from V and 2 bases from J; bases unmatched to any gene: 11.

This clone was counted once. The chain links TRBV15 to TRBJ2-3; tentative D call: TRBD2 (5 bases). Germline CDR1 reads LNHNV; CDR2 reads YYDKDF (reference sequence). This CDR3 is built from 15 residues. V lost 1 base to trimming and J lost 0 bases, with 8 bases between them. The CDR3 sequence is CATSRVAGSTDTQYF. CDR3 DNA sequence: TGTGCCACCAGCAGAGTGGCGGGTAGCACAGATACGCAGTATTTT.

The genes are TRBV14 and TRBJ1-4; 10 bases align to TRBD1. The V segment lost 0 bases and the J segment 10 bases; nucleotides outside the gene matches: 8. Germline V gene data show CDR1 as SGHDN and CDR2 as FVKESK. This CDR3 is built from 16 residues. The CDR3: CASSQDTDRGLRKLFF. The DNA of the CDR3 is TGTGCCAGCAGCCAAGATACGGACAGGGGGTTGAGAAAACTGTTTTTT. The whole variable domain, filled in from reference TRBV14 and TRBJ1-4, reads EAGVTQFPSHSVIEKGQTVTLRCDPISGHDNLYWYRRVMGKEIKFLLHFVKESKQDESGMPNNRFLAERTGGTYSTLKVQPAELEDSGVYFCASSQDTDRGLRKLFFGSGTQLSVL.

The chain is built from TRBV7-3 and TRBJ2-2; D is perhaps TRBD2 (6 bases). Germline V lookup: CDR1 SGHTA, CDR2 FQGTGA. The CDR3 contains 14 residues. Trimming took 5 bases from V and 4 from J, leaving 11 bases between them. The CDR3 spells CASSPGLPTGELFF. The CDR3 region has the DNA TGTGCCAGCAGCCCGGGACTCCCCACCGGGGAGCTGTTTTTT. Full variable domain (rest looked up from reference TRBV7-3 and TRBJ2-2): GAGVSQTPSNKVTEKGKYVELRCDPISGHTALYWYRQSLGQGPEFLIYFQGTGAADDSGLPNDRFFAVRPEGSVSTLKIQRTERGDSAVYLCASSPGLPTGELFFGEGSRLTVL.

The chain couples TRBV19 to TRBJ2-3; 7 bases agree with TRBD2. The CDR3 is 15 residues long. From germline, CDR1 is LNHDA and CDR2 SQIVND (reference sequence). Trimming removed 6 bases from V and 1 base from J; junction bases left unmatched: 7. This CDR3 is CASRSGIVGTDTQYF. CDR3 in DNA: TGTGCCAGTAGAAGCGGGATAGTCGGCACAGATACGCAGTATTTT.

V gene TRBV6-1 combines with J gene TRBJ1-4; D remains unclear. The CDR3 runs 13 residues. V lost 6 bases and J lost 3, with 8 bases in between. CDR1 MNHNS and CDR2 SASEGT come from the germline V gene. CDR3 protein: CASRGSPNEKLFF. The CDR3 nucleotides are TGTGCCAGCAGGGGGAGCCCTAATGAAAAACTGTTTTTT.

This chain joins TRBV5-5 and TRBJ1-5; D is unclear. The V and J ends lost 2 bases and 4 bases respectively, with 13 bases between them. The CDR3 totals 15 residues. Germline loops: CDR1 SGHKS, CDR2 YYEKEE (reference sequence). CDR3 nucleotides: TGTGCCAGCAGCTTTCGTGACTCCCATAATCAGCCCCAGCATTTT. Translating it yields CASSFRDSHNQPQHF.

The CDR3 here is CASTRTGEETQYF. In nucleotides, the CDR3 is TGTGCCAGCACCAGGACAGGGGAGGAGACCCAGTACTTC. The rearrangement uses TRBV6-1 and TRBJ2-5; TRBD1 matches at 9 bases. After removal of 7 bases from V and 5 bases from J, the junction contained 5 bases not matched to a gene. Germline-derived CDR1 and CDR2 are MNHNS and SASEGT. This CDR3 is 13 amino acids long.